These T cell receptor beta chains were read from a single sample in a study of metastatic and nonmetastatic thyroid tumors. TCRdb reassembled clones from the PCR reads with MiXCR. The sample has about 42,000 clones, 12% seen once. The source material was blood. The receptors derive from a male donor with papillary thyroid cancer or a benign thyroid nodule (not recorded which). Some clones in this sample may be carry-over from other donors' samples. CDR3s include the opening cysteine and the closing phenylalanine or tryptophan. D genes are given only for firm matches. A clone size is listed for some rows: how often the clone was seen (once, few, many), or a class if it is expanded.

J gene	D gene	clone size	V gene	CDR3 protein	CDR3 DNA
TRBJ2-3	TRBD1	many	TRBV20-1	CSARDLVGAGGRGTDTQYF	TGCAGTGCTAGAGATCTGGTTGGGGCAGGGGGTCGAGGCACAGATACGCAGTATTTT
TRBJ1-1	TRBD1	many	TRBV11-1	CASSSTTGGMNTEAFF	TGTGCCAGCAGCTCCACGACAGGGGGCATGAACACTGAAGCTTTCTTT
TRBJ2-1	.	many	TRBV12-3/TRBV12-4	CASSLGGASEQFF	TGTGCCAGCAGTTTGGGGGGGGCCTCTGAGCAGTTCTTC
TRBJ1-5	.	many	TRBV12-3/TRBV12-4	CASSLIGSNQPQHF	TGTGCCAGCAGTTTAATCGGTAGCAATCAGCCCCAGCATTTT
TRBJ2-7	.	.	TRBV18	CASSPGRQVPSGYDQYF	TGTGCCAGCTCACCGGGCCGACAGGTCCCTAGTGGGTACGATCAGTACTTC
TRBJ2-7	.	few	TRBV28	CASSIKGNYEQYF	TGTGCCAGTAGTATAAAAGGGAACTACGAGCAGTACTTC
TRBJ1-1	.	few	TRBV20-1	CSARRGSDTEAFF	TGCAGTGCCCGGCGGGGGAGCGACACTGAAGCTTTCTTT
TRBJ2-7	TRBD1	many	TRBV5-4	CASSYRQGALDEQYF	TGTGCCAGCAGTTATCGACAGGGGGCGCTCGACGAGCAGTACTTC
TRBJ2-7	.	many	TRBV5-1	CASRGDSLYEQYF	TGCGCCAGCAGGGGAGACAGTCTCTACGAGCAGTACTTC
TRBJ2-2	.	many	TRBV9	CASSVVSSGEHGELFF	TGTGCCAGCAGCGTAGTTAGTTCGGGGGAGCACGGGGAGCTGTTTTTT
TRBJ1-2	TRBD1	few	TRBV27	CASSFLWTGDGYTF	TGCGCCAGCAGTTTCCTGTGGACAGGGGATGGCTACACCTTC
TRBJ2-7	TRBD1	many	TRBV6-1	CASSRLGQGLSYEQYF	TGTGCCAGCTCCCGCCTAGGACAGGGACTCTCCTACGAGCAGTACTTC
TRBJ2-1	.	few	TRBV6-5	CASSPGVGSSSYNEQFF	TGTGCCAGCAGTCCGGGGGTTGGTTCTAGCTCCTACAATGAGCAGTTCTTC
TRBJ1-1	.	few	TRBV6-2/TRBV6-3	CASNLGGLNTEAFF	TGTGCCAGCAATTTAGGCGGGTTGAACACTGAAGCTTTCTTT
TRBJ2-2	.	medium-sized	TRBV6-1	CASSEDRVGELFF	TGTGCCAGCAGTGAAGATAGGGTCGGGGAGCTGTTTTTT
TRBJ2-3	.	.	TRBV2	CASSGRGGTSTDTQYF	TGTGCCAGCAGCGGGCGGGGCGGAACTAGCACAGATACGCAGTATTTT
TRBJ1-3	.	.	TRBV12-3/TRBV12-4	CASRRAGTYSGNTIYF	TGTGCCAGCAGGAGGGCGGGAACTTACTCTGGAAACACCATATATTTT
TRBJ1-2	TRBD1	.	TRBV7-2	CASSLSGTAGYTF	TGTGCCAGCAGCCTTTCGGGGACAGCTGGCTACACCTTC
TRBJ2-1	.	many	TRBV11-1	CASVPRGLATNEQFF	TGTGCCAGCGTACCCCGCGGGCTGGCGACCAATGAGCAGTTCTTC
TRBJ2-2	TRBD2	many	TRBV12-5	CASGLTRGLAGGPGNTGELFF	TGTGCTAGTGGTTTGACCAGGGGACTAGCGGGAGGGCCGGGGAACACCGGGGAGCTGTTTTTT
TRBJ2-1	.	many	TRBV24-1	CATSDLSGRNEQFF	TGTGCCACCAGTGATTTGAGTGGGCGGAATGAGCAGTTCTTC
TRBJ2-5	.	many	TRBV20-1	CSAKLALPTRGHQETQYF	TGCAGTGCCAAACTAGCGCTACCCACCAGGGGCCACCAAGAGACCCAGTACTTC
TRBJ2-2	TRBD2	many	TRBV24-1	CATSAGGAGELFF	TGTGCCACCTCAGCGGGAGGGGCCGGGGAGCTGTTTTTT
TRBJ1-1	.	many	TRBV5-1	CASSLATGSAEAFF	TGCGCCAGCAGCTTGGCCACAGGGTCGGCTGAAGCTTTCTTT
TRBJ1-3	.	.	TRBV3-1	CASSQGIGGVSTIYF	TGTGCCAGCAGCCAAGGAATCGGAGGAGTCAGTACCATATATTTT
TRBJ1-4	TRBD1	many	TRBV28	CASSDLPGQGPINEKLFF	TGTGCCAGCAGTGACCTGCCGGGACAGGGGCCGATTAATGAAAAACTGTTTTTT
TRBJ2-1	TRBD2	many	TRBV7-6	CASSYGTSTYNEQFF	TGTGCCAGCAGCTATGGGACTAGTACCTACAATGAGCAGTTCTTC